The 10 T cell receptor beta chains below come from one sample, sequenced in a study of early stage breast cancer tumors. TCRdb's table, derived via immunoSEQ multiplex PCR, lists solely in-frame clones and lacks some. The profile shows roughly 40,000 clones, around 69% of them singletons. The sequencing sample was made of blood. The origin of the receptors is a person aged 45 to 60 with breast cancer.

This clone has only a few counts. The gene calls are TRBV5-1 and TRBJ2-5; 7 nucleotides agree with TRBD2. Germline CDR1 is SGHRS and CDR2 is YFSETQ. This CDR3 contains 13 residues. With 7 bases clipped from V and 5 bases from J, the junction kept 8 bases outside the gene matches. The CDR3 reads CASESGNGETQYF. CDR3 DNA sequence: TGCGCCAGCGAGAGCGGGAACGGGGAGACCCAGTACTTC. Full variable domain (rest looked up from reference TRBV5-1 and TRBJ2-5): KAGVTQTPRYLIKTRGQQVTLSCSPISGHRSVSWYQQTPGQGLQFLFEYFSETQRNKGNFPGRFSGRQFSNSRSEMNVSTLELGDSALYLCASESGNGETQYFGPGTRLLVL.

The chain couples TRBV9 to TRBJ2-3, with TRBD2 matching over 8 bases. This CDR3 contains 16 residues. Germline CDR1 SGDLS, CDR2 YYNGEE. J gave up 5 bases and V 6 bases, and 14 bases lay outside the gene matches. The CDR3 DNA reads as TGTGCCAGCACCCGGCGGGCGGGGGGCCCGGGAGATACGCAGTATTTT. Translation: CASTRRAGGPGDTQYF.

The sample holds a few counts of this clone. The V call is TRBV7-6, the J call TRBJ2-7; TRBD2 matches 7 bases. With V trimmed by 5 bases and J by 2 bases, 12 bases remained unmatched. From germline, CDR1 is SGHVS and CDR2 FNYEAQ. The CDR3 has 16 residues. The CDR3: CASSTSLGRGPYEQYF. Written as DNA, the CDR3 is TGTGCCAGCAGCACCTCGCTGGGGAGGGGACCCTACGAGCAGTACTTC.

This rearrangement joins TRBV6-6 to TRBJ2-7; D remains ambiguous. Germline-derived CDR1 and CDR2 are MNHNY and SVGAGI (reference sequence). Trimming shortened V by 5 bases and J by 1 base, and 9 bases separated the two germline ends. The CDR3 totals 13 residues. The CDR3 region is CASSLDTSYEQYF. The CDR3 nucleotides read TGTGCCAGCAGTCTCGACACTTCCTACGAGCAGTACTTC.

This clone occurred a few times. The chain has TRBV9 and TRBJ1-3, with D possibly matching TRBD1 (6 bases). Between the trimmed V and J ends, which lost 0 bases and 2 bases, there was a span of 18 bases. The CDR3 consists of 18 residues. Germline values: CDR1 SGDLS, CDR2 YYNGEE. The CDR3 bases are TGTGCCAGCAGCGTAGCTACAGGGCAGGGAGTAACTGGAAACACCATATATTTT. It yields the protein CASSVATGQGVTGNTIYF. The entire variable domain, with the rest obtained from reference TRBV9 and TRBJ1-3, is as follows: DSGVTQTPKHLITATGQRVTLRCSPRSGDLSVYWYQQSLDQGLQFLIQYYNGEERAKGNILERFSAQQFPDLHSELNLSSLELGDSALYFCASSVATGQGVTGNTIYFGEGSWLTVV.

This rearrangement joins TRBV9 to TRBJ1-2, with TRBD1 matching over 9 bases. The CDR3 sequence is 12 residues long. CDR1 and CDR2 (germline): SGDLS, YYNGEE. Losses at the gene ends were 3 bases for V and 7 bases for J; bases not matched to a gene: 1. CDR3 coding DNA: TGTGCCAGCAGCGGGACAGGGGTTGGCTACACCTTC. This codes for CASSGTGVGYTF. The full variable domain, rest sourced from reference TRBV9 and TRBJ1-2, is DSGVTQTPKHLITATGQRVTLRCSPRSGDLSVYWYQQSLDQGLQFLIQYYNGEERAKGNILERFSAQQFPDLHSELNLSSLELGDSALYFCASSGTGVGYTFGSGTRLTVV.

The V and J genes are TRBV5-6 and TRBJ2-1; D ambiguous. The length of the CDR3 is 12 residues. Between the trimmed V and J ends, which lost 4 bases and 4 bases, there was a span of 6 bases. CDR1 and CDR2 (germline): SGHDT, YYEEEE. CDR3 bases: TGTGCCAGCAGCCCTTCGTACAATGAGCAGTTCTTC. This sequence encodes CASSPSYNEQFF.

V usage is TRBV5-7 and J usage is TRBJ2-1; the D gene is possibly TRBD1 (6 bases). TRBV5-7 is filed as an ORF, its function uncertain. Trimming took off 0 bases at V and 3 bases at J, with 7 bases between the two ends. The CDR3 runs 14 residues. In DNA form, the CDR3 reads TGTGCCAGCAGCTTGGACAGGGACTACAATGAGCAGTTCTTC. Encoded protein: CASSLDRDYNEQFF.

Sample share makes this clone medium-sized. This chain connects TRBV2 to TRBJ2-7, with a tentative D call TRBD2 (6 bases). This CDR3 is 13 amino acids long. CDR1 and CDR2 (germline): SNHLY, FYNNEI. Trimming removed 4 bases from V and 5 bases from J, with 12 bases in between. The CDR3 here is CASSAAGSNEQYF. CDR3 nucleotide sequence: TGTGCCAGCAGTGCTGCGGGGAGCAACGAGCAGTACTTC.

The chain carries TRBV11-2 and TRBJ1-3, with unresolved D. Germline CDR1 is SGHAT and CDR2 is FQNNGV. V was cut by 8 bases and J by 0 bases, with 11 bases left in between. This CDR3 contains 14 residues. Here the CDR3 reads CASHDTNSGNTIYF. The CDR3 DNA sequence: TGTGCCAGCCACGACACAAACTCTGGAAACACCATATATTTT.